Below, 6 T cell receptor beta chains from the same sample are listed, as sequenced in a study of CD8 T cells in Susac syndrome. The authors reverse transcribed about 0.5 to 1 ug RNA with random hexamers. MiXCR was run by TCRdb on the immunoSEQ multiplex PCR reads, yielding one entry per CDR3 protein. This table has approximately 120,000 distinct CDR3 sequences, about 93% appearing once. The sample comprised CD8+ T cells from PBMCs. The receptor source for this set is a human donor with multiple sclerosis.

The table lists this clonotype with a count of one. This chain joins TRBV6-5 and TRBJ2-7; TRBD1 is a possible D gene (5 bases). This CDR3 has 14 amino acids. V gave up 4 bases and J gave up 2 bases, with 12 bases separating them. CDR1 and CDR2 (germline): MNHEY, SVGAGI. The CDR3 DNA is TGTGCCAGCAGTTGGGGCGGATCGACCTACGAGCAGTACTTC. It specifies CASSWGGSTYEQYF.

The chain couples TRBV12-5 to TRBJ2-1, with D perhaps matching TRBD1 or TRBD2 (5 bases each). The V gene's germline CDR1 is LGHNT and CDR2 FRNRAP. V dropped 5 bases and J dropped 10 bases, with 18 bases sitting between them. The CDR3 loop spans 14 amino acids. The CDR3, as DNA: TGTGCTAGTGGTCCCCTGGGACGTCGGACCGAGCAGTTCTTC. It encodes CASGPLGRRTEQFF.

The V and J genes are TRBV20-1 and TRBJ1-2; D is undetermined. Trimming stripped 4 bases from V and 0 bases from J, with 6 bases between. Germline CDR1 is DFQATT and CDR2 is SNEGSKA (reference sequence). This CDR3 has 12 amino acids. The CDR3 DNA is TGCAGTGCTACCCCCCCTAACTATGGCTACACCTTC. Protein sequence: CSATPPNYGYTF.

The chain uses TRBV7-9 and TRBJ2-7; D remains unclear. The CDR3 has 13 amino acids. Germline-derived CDR1 and CDR2 are SEHNR and FQNEAQ (reference sequence). Trimming took 1 base from V and 3 from J, leaving 7 bases between them. The CDR3 DNA follows: TGTGCCAGCAGCTTAGGACAAGACTACGAGCAGTACTTC. Translation gives CASSLGQDYEQYF.

The J gene is TRBJ1-5, the V gene TRBV5-6; TRBD1 aligns across 7 bases. Germline CDR1 and CDR2: SGHDT and YYEEEE. The CDR3 loop spans 14 amino acids. Trimming at V came to 4 bases and at J to 3 bases, leaving 4 bases not matched to a gene. The CDR3 sequence is CASSRTGFNQPQHF. As DNA, the CDR3 is TGTGCCAGCAGCCGGACAGGTTTCAATCAGCCCCAGCATTTT.

The V call is TRBV9, the J call TRBJ2-2, with 10 bases lining up with TRBD2. Germline V lookup: CDR1 SGDLS, CDR2 YYNGEE. CDR3 length: 16 amino acids. The V gene end was trimmed by 3 bases and the J gene end by 4 bases; junction bases not matched to a gene: 6. The CDR3 DNA is TGTGCCAGCAGCGGTAGCGGGAGGAGGACCACCGGGGAGCTGTTTTTT. Protein product: CASSGSGRRTTGELFF.